This T cell receptor beta chain was found in a study of T cells in Graves' hyperthyroidism and ophthalmopathy. CDR3 length equals 15 residues. Germline trimming cut 5 bases from V and 0 bases from J; bases unmatched to any gene: 6. From germline, CDR1 is MNHEY and CDR2 SVGEGT. About this clonotype itself: Antigen unknown.

RNA transcripts yielded amplified TCR beta CDR3 regions. The study used the HTBI primer set for a first-round RT-PCR of the TCR CDR3. TCRdb re-derived calls from the multiplex PCR reads in MiXCR, one entry per CDR3 protein. The sample lists fewer than 900,000 distinct CDR3 sequences; approximately 16% were seen once. Overall study results and limits: The majority of expanded thyroid clonotypes above 0.001 also appeared in blood.

Graves' hyperthyroidism without ophthalmopathy progression within 18 months was termed stable. Sequenced: blood. This clonotype was sampled from a man aged 18 to 29 with Graves' hyperthyroidism. The rearrangement links TRBV6-2 or TRBV6-3 to TRBJ2-7; 8 nucleotides match TRBD1. Here the CDR3 reads CASSRDRLSSYEQYF. The DNA for the CDR3 is TGTGCCAGCAGTCGGGACAGGCTAAGCTCCTACGAGCAGTACTTC.